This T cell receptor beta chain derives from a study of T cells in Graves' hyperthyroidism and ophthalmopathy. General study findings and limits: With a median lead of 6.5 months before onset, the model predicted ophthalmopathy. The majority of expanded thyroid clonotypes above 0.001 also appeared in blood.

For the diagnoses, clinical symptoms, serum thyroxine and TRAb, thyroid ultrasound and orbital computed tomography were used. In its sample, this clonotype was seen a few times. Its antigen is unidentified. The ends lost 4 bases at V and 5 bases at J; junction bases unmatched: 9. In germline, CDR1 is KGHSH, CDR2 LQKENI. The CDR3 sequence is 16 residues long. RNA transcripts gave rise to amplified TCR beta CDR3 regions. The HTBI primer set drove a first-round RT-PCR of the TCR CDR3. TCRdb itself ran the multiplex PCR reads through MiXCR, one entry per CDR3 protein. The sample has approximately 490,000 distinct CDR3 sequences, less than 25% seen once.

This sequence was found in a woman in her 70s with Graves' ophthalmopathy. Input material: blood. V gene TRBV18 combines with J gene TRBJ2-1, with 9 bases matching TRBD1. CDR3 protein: CASSRPGTGIHNEQFF. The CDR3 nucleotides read TGTGCCAGCTCACGTCCCGGGACAGGGATCCACAATGAGCAGTTCTTC.